The rows below give T cell receptor beta chains drawn from one sample of a study of monozygotic twins with cystic fibrosis. Data came from immunoSEQ multiplex PCR; TCRdb stores just in-frame clones and leaves some out. The sample lists 36,000 or so clones, about 90% occurring once. The sequencing sample was made of blood. These receptors were taken from a boy younger than 10 with cystic fibrosis. CDR3s include the opening cysteine and the closing phenylalanine or tryptophan. The D gene is left open where the match is weak. Where a row states a size, it is once, few, many or the class of an expanded clone; other rows omit it.

V: TRBV20-1
size: -
J: TRBJ2-1
D: -
DNA: TGCAGTGCTATTCGAGGGCCTAATGAGTTCTTC
CDR3: CSAIRGPNEFF

V: TRBV9
size: -
J: TRBJ2-7
D: TRBD2
DNA: TGTGCCAGCAGCGTAGGGGCGGGGGGGCCGCACGAGCAGTACTTC
CDR3: CASSVGAGGPHEQYF

V: TRBV9
size: -
J: TRBJ2-1
D: TRBD1
DNA: TGTGCCAGCAGCGTAGCTGTCTTGGGACAGGGATACAATGAGCAGTTCTTC
CDR3: CASSVAVLGQGYNEQFF

V: TRBV19
size: -
J: TRBJ1-2
D: -
DNA: TGTGCCAGTAGTATCCTCCCTGGGGGCTACACCTTC
CDR3: CASSILPGGYTF

V: TRBV2
size: few
J: TRBJ1-1
D: -
DNA: TGTGCCAGCATGGCGCTGGCAGCTTTCTTT
CDR3: CASMALAAFF

V: TRBV20-1
size: -
J: TRBJ2-1
D: -
DNA: TGCAGTGCGACGACAGAGAATGAGCAGTTCTTC
CDR3: CSATTENEQFF

V: TRBV29-1
size: -
J: TRBJ2-2
D: -
DNA: TGCAGCGGGCGGCAGGGTGGGGCCGGGGAGCTGTTTTTT
CDR3: CSGRQGGAGELFF

V: TRBV4-2
size: -
J: TRBJ1-2
D: -
DNA: TGTGCCAGCAGCCAAGGATTGGATGGCTACACCTTC
CDR3: CASSQGLDGYTF

V: TRBV5-4
size: -
J: TRBJ1-3
D: -
DNA: TGTGCCAGCAGCCTCCGGGACCCAGAACGAGAAAACACCATATATTTT
CDR3: CASSLRDPERENTIYF

V: TRBV18
size: -
J: TRBJ1-5
D: TRBD1
DNA: TGTGCCAGCTCACCAGAAGTACAGGGGAGCCTTCAGCCCCAGCATTTT
CDR3: CASSPEVQGSLQPQHF

V: TRBV7-7
size: -
J: TRBJ2-7
D: -
DNA: TGTGCTAGCAGCTTAGAGGCGGGAAGTCCCTACTACGAGCAGTACTTC
CDR3: CASSLEAGSPYYEQYF

V: TRBV12-5
size: -
J: TRBJ2-1
D: -
DNA: TGTGCTAGTGGTTTGGTACAGAGTAGCTCCTACAATGAGCAGTTCTTC
CDR3: CASGLVQSSSYNEQFF

V: TRBV2
size: few
J: TRBJ1-2
D: -
DNA: TGTGCCAGCACCTCTTTCCCGCCTAACTATGGCTACACCTTC
CDR3: CASTSFPPNYGYTF

V: TRBV6-5
size: few
J: TRBJ1-2
D: -
DNA: TGTGCTGTAGGGGTACACTATGGCTACACCTTC
CDR3: CAVGVHYGYTF

V: TRBV29-1
size: once
J: TRBJ1-1
D: TRBD1
DNA: TGCAGCGCGGGGACAGGGGCTGCTTTCTTT
CDR3: CSAGTGAAFF

V: TRBV6-5
size: -
J: TRBJ2-7
D: -
DNA: TGTGCCAGCAGTCGACTGTCGGGGAACGAGCAGTACTTC
CDR3: CASSRLSGNEQYF

V: TRBV6-5
size: few
J: TRBJ2-2
D: -
DNA: TGTGCCAGCTGGCGGTCGACCGGGGAGCTGTTTTTT
CDR3: CASWRSTGELFF

V: TRBV28
size: few
J: TRBJ2-7
D: -
DNA: TGTGCCAGCGGGGGCCCTGGGTCCTACGAGCAGTACTTC
CDR3: CASGGPGSYEQYF

V: TRBV25-1
size: -
J: TRBJ1-6
D: TRBD1
DNA: TGTGCCAGCAGCAGTATAACGACAGGGAATAATTCACCCCTCCACTTT
CDR3: CASSSITTGNNSPLHF

V: TRBV7-9
size: -
J: TRBJ1-4
D: -
DNA: TGTGCCAGCAGCTTAGGCGCAGGAGCAACTAATGAAAAACTGTTTTTT
CDR3: CASSLGAGATNEKLFF

V: TRBV11-2
size: -
J: TRBJ2-5
D: -
DNA: TGTGCCAGCAGCTTAGTCAGGATACAAGAGACCCAGTACTTC
CDR3: CASSLVRIQETQYF

V: TRBV14
size: once
J: TRBJ2-1
D: -
DNA: TGTGCCAGCAGCAACGGGGCGGGTTCGGGTGAGCAGTTCTTC
CDR3: CASSNGAGSGEQFF

V: TRBV14
size: -
J: TRBJ2-1
D: -
DNA: TGTGCCAGCAGCCGAGCCACTAGTACCGGTGAGCAGTTCTTC
CDR3: CASSRATSTGEQFF

V: TRBV5-1
size: -
J: TRBJ1-2
D: TRBD1
DNA: TGCGCCAGCAGCCAATTGGGATTCGGGACAGGAACCTATGGCTACACCTTC
CDR3: CASSQLGFGTGTYGYTF

V: TRBV5-4
size: -
J: TRBJ2-7
D: -
DNA: TGTGCCAGCAGTTTGGCTAGCTCCTACGAGCAGTACTTC
CDR3: CASSLASSYEQYF

V: TRBV7-2
size: -
J: TRBJ1-2
D: -
DNA: TGTGCCAGCGGCCCTAACACTAAGGGCGGGGAAAATAACTATGGCTACACCTTC
CDR3: CASGPNTKGGENNYGYTF

V: TRBV9
size: -
J: TRBJ1-1
D: -
DNA: TGTGCCAGCAGCACCACCGGGGCGAACACTGAAGCTTTCTTT
CDR3: CASSTTGANTEAFF

V: TRBV12-5
size: few
J: TRBJ1-4
D: TRBD1
DNA: TGTGCTAGTGCGGCGAGGACAGGGGCTGAAAAACTGTTTTTT
CDR3: CASAARTGAEKLFF

V: TRBV5-4
size: few
J: TRBJ1-4
D: -
DNA: TGTGCCAGCAGCCCACAGGGTCCTAATGAAAAACTGTTTTTT
CDR3: CASSPQGPNEKLFF

V: TRBV19
size: -
J: TRBJ1-1
D: -
DNA: TGTGCCAGTAGTATCTCTCAGGGCGGTAGGACTGAAGCTTTCTTT
CDR3: CASSISQGGRTEAFF

V: TRBV19
size: -
J: TRBJ1-4
D: -
DNA: TGTGCCAGTAGGCCCCGGAGTCCAACTAATGAAAAACTGTTTTTT
CDR3: CASRPRSPTNEKLFF

V: TRBV4-1
size: -
J: TRBJ2-7
D: TRBD2
DNA: TGCGCCAGCAGCGGGTTAGCGGGGGGACCCTACGAGCAGTACTTC
CDR3: CASSGLAGGPYEQYF

V: TRBV19
size: once
J: TRBJ2-3
D: -
DNA: TGTGCCAGTAGTATGCCGGGGGAAAGCACAGATACGCAGTATTTT
CDR3: CASSMPGESTDTQYF

V: TRBV15
size: -
J: TRBJ2-7
D: -
DNA: TGTGCCACCAGCAGAGATTGGGGTGGGACCGACCACTACGAGCAGTACTTC
CDR3: CATSRDWGGTDHYEQYF

V: TRBV15
size: -
J: TRBJ2-1
D: -
DNA: TGTGCCACCAGCAGAGCCTCACTCCTTGAGCAGTTCTTC
CDR3: CATSRASLLEQFF

V: TRBV11-3
size: -
J: TRBJ2-7
D: -
DNA: TGTGCCAGCAGCTTAAGTAGCGGCTACGAGCAGTACTTC
CDR3: CASSLSSGYEQYF

V: TRBV6-5
size: -
J: TRBJ2-7
D: TRBD2
DNA: TGTGCCACCTCGGCGGGGGGGATGAGCTCCTACGAGCAGTACTTC
CDR3: CATSAGGMSSYEQYF

V: TRBV7-9
size: -
J: TRBJ2-5
D: -
DNA: TGTGCCAGCAGCCCGCCGACAATCCAAGAGACCCAGTACTTC
CDR3: CASSPPTIQETQYF